The 20 T cell receptor beta chains reported below all come from one sample, sequenced in a study of blood T cell repertoires in COVID-19. Repertoires were generated with immunoSEQ multiplex PCR, while TCRdb's copy carries only in-frame clones and drops some. Of fewer than 200,000 clones in the sample, 82% were seen once. Sequencing was carried out using peripheral blood. The receptors were sampled from a woman in her seventies with acute or convalescent COVID-19.

This chain uses TRBV9 with TRBJ2-5; D gene unclear. This CDR3 comprises 13 residues. V lost 2 bases and J lost 5, with 10 bases in between. In germline, CDR1 is SGDLS, CDR2 YYNGEE. CDR3 residues: CASSVRQAETQYF. In nucleotides, the CDR3 is TGTGCCAGCAGCGTCAGGCAGGCGGAGACCCAGTACTTC.

The rearrangement uses TRBV7-3 and TRBJ2-1; possibly TRBD2 for D (5 bases). V was pared by 5 bases and J by 3 bases, with 14 bases between. The CDR3 covers 15 residues. The germline V gene has CDR1 SGHTA and CDR2 FQGTGA. CDR3 loop: CASSASPGFYNEQFF. The CDR3 DNA reads TGTGCCAGCAGCGCGTCCCCGGGATTCTACAATGAGCAGTTCTTC.

V usage is TRBV12-5 and J usage is TRBJ2-1; D may be TRBD1 (6 bases). With 1 base removed from V and 2 bases from J, the gap between germline ends came to 21 bases. The CDR3 consists of 19 residues. Germline CDR1 is LGHNT and CDR2 is FRNRAP. The CDR3 is CASGLDLNRVVAPYNEQFF. The CDR3 DNA sequence: TGTGCTAGTGGTTTGGACTTAAACAGGGTCGTGGCCCCCTACAATGAGCAGTTCTTC.

The gene calls are TRBV6-5 and TRBJ2-7; perhaps TRBD1 as D (6 bases). V shed 8 bases and J shed 2 bases, with 13 bases lying between them. Looked up from germline, CDR1 is MNHEY and CDR2 is SVGAGI. The CDR3 is 13 amino acids. CDR3 residues: CASHTTGTYEQYF. In DNA form, the CDR3 reads TGTGCCAGCCATACAACAGGGACCTACGAGCAGTACTTC.

The rearrangement uses TRBV28 and TRBJ1-5; the match to TRBD1 covers 12 bases. The CDR3 totals 15 residues. V lost 10 bases, J lost 0 bases, and 4 bases stayed unmatched. In germline, CDR1 is MDHEN, CDR2 SYDVKM. The CDR3 nucleotides are TGTGCCACCACGGGACAGGGGGCTAGCAATCAGCCCCAGCATTTT. As protein: CATTGQGASNQPQHF.

The genes are TRBV6-5 and TRBJ1-4; a weak D match, TRBD1 (6 bases). The ends were cut back, 5 bases at V and 7 bases at J, with 17 bases in the middle. The CDR3 has 15 amino acids. Germline assignment: CDR1 MNHEY and CDR2 SVGAGI. In DNA, the CDR3 is TGTGCCAGCAGTCCCACCAGGGGCATGAGTGAAAAACTGTTTTTT. Its protein is CASSPTRGMSEKLFF.

The chain couples TRBV18 to TRBJ2-5; no definite D call. Germline V gene lookup returns CDR1 KGHSH and CDR2 LQKENI. V dropped 0 bases and J dropped 2 bases, with 10 bases sitting between them. This CDR3 spans 15 amino acids. CDR3 DNA sequence: TGTGCCAGCTCACCACCGGTCAACAGACAAGAGACCCAGTACTTC. It is translated as CASSPPVNRQETQYF.

V is TRBV19 and J is TRBJ2-5; 7 nucleotides agree with TRBD1. After removal of 2 bases from V and 2 bases from J, the junction contained 8 bases not matched to a gene. CDR1 is LNHDA, CDR2 SQIVND, per germline (reference sequence). This CDR3 has 16 residues. CDR3 loop: CASSIWGQIEQETQYF. CDR3 in DNA: TGTGCCAGTAGTATATGGGGACAGATAGAACAAGAGACCCAGTACTTC.

The chain uses TRBV27 and TRBJ1-5; the match to TRBD1 covers 9 bases. V trimming: 2 bases; J trimming: 2 bases; junction bases outside the gene matches: 16. CDR3 length equals 20 residues. CDR1 and CDR2 (germline): MNHEY, SMNVEV (reference sequence). CDR3 sequence reads: CASSLGASGQGRFGNQPQHF. The CDR3 DNA reads as TGTGCCAGCAGTTTAGGGGCCTCGGGACAGGGTCGATTTGGCAATCAGCCCCAGCATTTT.

This chain uses TRBV29-1 with TRBJ1-1, with unresolved D. CDR3 length: 13 amino acids. V lost 2 bases and J 5 bases, leaving 12 bases between the germline ends. The germline gives CDR1 SQVTM, CDR2 ANQGSEA. This CDR3 reads CSVEKEYGTEAFF. The CDR3 DNA reads TGCAGCGTTGAAAAGGAGTATGGAACTGAAGCTTTCTTT.

CDR3 bases: TGTGCCAGCAGTGACCCCGGGACAGGGGCCTACTACGAGCAGTACTTC. Its translation is CASSDPGTGAYYEQYF. The chain joins TRBV2 to TRBJ2-7, with TRBD1 identical over 10 bases. Germline CDR1 is SNHLY and CDR2 is FYNNEI. This CDR3 is built from 16 residues. V shed 3 bases, J shed 3 bases, and the junction held 8 bases outside the gene matches. The full variable domain, rest sourced from reference TRBV2 and TRBJ2-7, is EPEVTQTPSHQVTQMGQEVILRCVPISNHLYFYWYRQILGQKVEFLVSFYNNEISEKSEIFDDQFSVERPDGSNFTLKIRSTKLEDSAMYFCASSDPGTGAYYEQYFGPGTRLTVT.

The sample holds a few counts of this clone. CDR3 nucleotides: TGTGCCAGCAGTACCATATCGGGGACTAATGAAAAACTGTTTTTT. Protein sequence: CASSTISGTNEKLFF. The genes are TRBV27 and TRBJ1-4; no reliable D call. Germline V gene sequence: CDR1 MNHEY, CDR2 SMNVEV (reference sequence). V was cut by 5 bases and J by 2 bases, with 12 bases left in between. This CDR3 has 15 amino acids.

The V gene is TRBV12-3 or TRBV12-4, the J gene TRBJ1-5; D not certain. The CDR3 is made up of 13 amino acids. V was cut by 0 bases and J by 4 bases, with 4 bases left in between. The CDR3 DNA reads TGTGCCAGCAGTTTAGCGCGGAATCAGCCCCAGCATTTT. Its translation is CASSLARNQPQHF.

This chain's CDR3 is CASSFDRDSGWYANTEAFF. The CDR3 coding sequence is TGTGCCAGCAGTTTTGACCGGGACTCCGGGTGGTACGCGAACACTGAAGCTTTCTTT. This chain uses TRBV28 with TRBJ1-1; D possibly corresponds to TRBD1 (5 bases). Trimming took 3 bases from V and 1 from J, leaving 24 bases between them. This CDR3 spans 19 amino acids. The germline CDR1 and CDR2 sequences are MDHEN and SYDVKM. Together with reference TRBV28 and TRBJ1-1, the CDR3 gives the full variable domain: DVKVTQSSRYLVKRTGEKVFLECVQDMDHENMFWYRQDPGLGLRLIYFSYDVKMKEKGDIPEGYSVSREKKERFSLILESASTNQTSMYLCASSFDRDSGWYANTEAFFGQGTRLTVV.

V gene TRBV7-9 combines with J gene TRBJ2-7, with D tentatively TRBD2 (6 bases). The V end was cut by 4 bases, the J end by 1 base, with 11 bases between. Germline V CDR1 and CDR2: SEHNR, FQNEAQ (reference sequence). There are 14 residues in the CDR3. This CDR3 reads CASSSLAESYEQYF. Written as DNA, the CDR3 is TGTGCCAGCAGCTCACTAGCTGAATCCTACGAGCAGTACTTC.

This chain connects TRBV27 to TRBJ1-2; possibly TRBD1 for D (6 bases). CDR1 is MNHEY and CDR2 is SMNVEV in the germline V gene (reference sequence). With 3 bases removed from V and 8 bases from J, the gap between germline ends came to 10 bases. This CDR3 comprises 12 residues. CDR3 nucleotides: TGTGCCAGCAGTTTCACAGGGCGCGGCTACACCTTC. The encoded protein is CASSFTGRGYTF.

The chain combines TRBV28 with TRBJ1-4, with 9 bases identical to TRBD1. V lost 6 bases and J lost 5; bases outside the gene matches: 7. The V gene's germline CDR1 is MDHEN and CDR2 SYDVKM. The CDR3 length is 15 residues. CDR3 protein: CASRTGTGINEKLFF. In DNA form, the CDR3 reads TGTGCCAGCAGGACCGGGACAGGGATCAATGAAAAACTGTTTTTT.

J is TRBJ1-2 and V is TRBV13; TRBD1 agrees at 8 bases. In germline, CDR1 is PRHDT, CDR2 FYEKMQ (reference sequence). J gave up 5 bases and V 4 bases, and 9 bases lay outside the gene matches. The CDR3 consists of 15 residues. CDR3 in DNA: TGTGCCAGCAGCTATAGGACAGGGTGGGGGTATGGCTACACCTTC. Translated: CASSYRTGWGYGYTF.

V and J are TRBV2 and TRBJ2-3; tentatively, D is TRBD2 (5 bases). Trimming cost V 7 bases and J 2 bases, with 13 bases left between them. The CDR3 has 14 amino acids. Germline V gene sequence: CDR1 SNHLY, CDR2 FYNNEI. CDR3 sequence (DNA): TGTGCCAGCATGGGTGGAGGACCCACAGATACGCAGTATTTT. Translation gives CASMGGGPTDTQYF.

The V call is TRBV2, the J call TRBJ1-5, with 7 bases identical to TRBD1. The V segment lost 5 bases and the J segment 0 bases; nucleotides outside the gene matches: 4. Germline V CDR1 and CDR2: SNHLY, FYNNEI. The CDR3 is 15 amino acids. The CDR3 sequence is CASSRQGVSNQPQHF. The CDR3 DNA sequence: TGTGCCAGCAGTCGTCAGGGGGTTAGCAATCAGCCCCAGCATTTT.